This T cell receptor beta chain was observed in a study of T cells in Graves' hyperthyroidism and ophthalmopathy. Study overall: It was at initial diagnosis, before any treatment, that peripheral blood was collected. Notes on the study in general: Most thyroid clonotypes that were expanded above 0.001 also turned up in blood.

V shed 6 bases and J 5 bases; nucleotides not matched to a gene: 7. This CDR3 contains 14 residues. Authors of the study amplified TCR beta CDR3 regions from RNA transcripts. The HTBI primer set served for first-round RT-PCR of the TCR CDR3. TCRdb redid the calling of the multiplex PCR reads with MiXCR, one entry per CDR3 protein. The sample shows about 130,000 distinct CDR3 sequences, over 20% of them seen only once. There are a few counts of this clonotype. Its antigen is currently unknown. Those with hyperthyroidism were 18 to 65 years old, newly diagnosed, and ill for under 2 months. Patients with uncontrolled infections, other autoimmune diseases, pregnancy or lactation were excluded.

The material sequenced was blood. This receptor was taken from a woman between 50 and 59 years old with Graves' hyperthyroidism that later progressed to Graves' ophthalmopathy. V and J are TRBV12-3 or TRBV12-4 and TRBJ2-7; 10 positions match TRBD2. The CDR3 region is CASSIAGGSNEQYF. The CDR3 DNA follows: TGTGCCAGCAGCATAGCGGGAGGATCGAACGAGCAGTACTTC.